This T cell receptor beta chain was identified in a study of T-cell reconstitution after alpha-beta-depleted transplantation in children. Molecular barcoding with unique molecular identifiers was used for the TCRbeta library. MiXCR, run by TCRdb on the PCR reads, gives a single entry per CDR3 protein. This sample yields some 250,000 distinct CDR3 sequences, of which more than 10% are seen a single time; approximately 2.9% belongs to the top ten. This CDR3 contains 15 residues. CDR1 PRHDT and CDR2 FYEKMQ come from the germline V gene (reference sequence). The trim removed 5 bases at V and 6 bases at J, leaving 12 bases unmatched.

The sequence came from a human donor who donated a stem cell graft to a child with acute lymphoblastic leukemia. Material: PBMCs from the stem cell graft donor, obtained from the stem cell graft. The chain has TRBV13 and TRBJ2-7; 8 bases line up with TRBD2. The CDR3 coding sequence is TGTGCCAGCAGCCTTTTCGGAGCGGGAGAGGGCGAGCAGTACTTC. Protein sequence: CASSLFGAGEGEQYF.